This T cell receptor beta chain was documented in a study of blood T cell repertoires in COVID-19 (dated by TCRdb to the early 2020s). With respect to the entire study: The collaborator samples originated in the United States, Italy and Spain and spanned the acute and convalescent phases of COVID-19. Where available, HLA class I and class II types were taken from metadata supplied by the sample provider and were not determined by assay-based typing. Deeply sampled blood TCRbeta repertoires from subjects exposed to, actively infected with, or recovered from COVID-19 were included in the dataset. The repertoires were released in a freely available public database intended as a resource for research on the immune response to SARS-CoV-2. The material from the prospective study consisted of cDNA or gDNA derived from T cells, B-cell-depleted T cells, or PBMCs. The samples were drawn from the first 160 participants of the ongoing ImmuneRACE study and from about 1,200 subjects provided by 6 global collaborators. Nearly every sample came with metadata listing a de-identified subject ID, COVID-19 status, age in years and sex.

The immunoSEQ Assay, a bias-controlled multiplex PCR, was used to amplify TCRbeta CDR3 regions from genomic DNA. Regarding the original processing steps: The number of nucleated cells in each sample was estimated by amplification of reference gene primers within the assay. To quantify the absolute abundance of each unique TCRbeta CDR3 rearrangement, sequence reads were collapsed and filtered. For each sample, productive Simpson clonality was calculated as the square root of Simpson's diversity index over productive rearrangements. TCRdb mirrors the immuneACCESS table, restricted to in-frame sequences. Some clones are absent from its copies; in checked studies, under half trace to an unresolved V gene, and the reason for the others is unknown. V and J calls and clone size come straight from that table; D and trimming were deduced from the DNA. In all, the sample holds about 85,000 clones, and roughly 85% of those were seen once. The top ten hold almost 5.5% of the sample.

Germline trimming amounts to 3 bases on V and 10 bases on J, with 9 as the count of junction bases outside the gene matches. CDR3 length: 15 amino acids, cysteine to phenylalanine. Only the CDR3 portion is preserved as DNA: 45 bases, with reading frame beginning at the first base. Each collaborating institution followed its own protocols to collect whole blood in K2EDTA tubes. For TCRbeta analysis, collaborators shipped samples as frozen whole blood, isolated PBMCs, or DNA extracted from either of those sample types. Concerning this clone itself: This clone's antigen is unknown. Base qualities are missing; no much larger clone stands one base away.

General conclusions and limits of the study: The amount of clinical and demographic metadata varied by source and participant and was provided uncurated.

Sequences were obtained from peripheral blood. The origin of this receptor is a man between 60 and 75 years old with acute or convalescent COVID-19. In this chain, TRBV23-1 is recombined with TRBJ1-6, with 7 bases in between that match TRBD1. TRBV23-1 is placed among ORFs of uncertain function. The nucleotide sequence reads TGCGCCAGCAGTCACCGCGACAGGGAGCGATCACCCCTCCACTTT. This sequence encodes CASSHRDRERSPLHF.